A selection of T cell receptor beta chains follows, all from one sample in a study of shared clonotypes between healthy human individuals. Method: immunoSEQ multiplex PCR; TCRdb's copy keeps in-frame clones and lacks some. The sample lists some 470,000 clones; less than 80% were seen once. Sequencing used PBMCs. Receptors originate from a woman aged 40 to 49 in good health. Some clones in this sample may be carry-over from other donors' samples. Both conserved end residues are part of each CDR3. Fields, in order: D gene, V gene, clone size, J gene, CDR3 protein, CDR3 DNA. A D gene is named only where the DNA matches it firmly. The size entry is marked missing in some rows and otherwise reads once, few, many or a size class.

D gene: NA; V gene: TRBV7-2; clone size: NA; J gene: TRBJ2-3; CDR3 protein: CASSHGQPGNTQYF; CDR3 DNA: TGTGCCAGCAGCCATGGACAGCCCGGGAATACGCAGTATTTT
D gene: TRBD2; V gene: TRBV7-3; clone size: NA; J gene: TRBJ2-7; CDR3 protein: CASSLSGSLAGDEQYF; CDR3 DNA: TGTGCCAGCAGCTTATCGGGCTCGCTAGCGGGAGACGAGCAGTACTTC
D gene: NA; V gene: TRBV15; clone size: NA; J gene: TRBJ2-2; CDR3 protein: CATGLRRSNTGELFF; CDR3 DNA: TGTGCCACTGGACTCAGGAGATCCAACACCGGGGAGCTGTTTTTT
D gene: NA; V gene: TRBV10-2; clone size: NA; J gene: TRBJ2-7; CDR3 protein: CASSVLRGTVSYEQYF; CDR3 DNA: TGCGCCAGCAGTGTCCTCCGGGGGACTGTCTCCTACGAGCAGTACTTC
D gene: NA; V gene: TRBV5-1; clone size: NA; J gene: TRBJ2-1; CDR3 protein: CASSLGGRNEQFF; CDR3 DNA: TGCGCCAGCAGCTTGGGAGGTCGCAATGAGCAGTTCTTC
D gene: TRBD1; V gene: TRBV28; clone size: few; J gene: TRBJ1-5; CDR3 protein: CASSSSISRGLPRFYSNQPQHF; CDR3 DNA: TGTGCCAGCAGTTCCAGCATCAGTAGGGGGCTCCCGCGATTTTATAGCAATCAGCCCCAGCATTTT
D gene: NA; V gene: TRBV27; clone size: NA; J gene: TRBJ2-3; CDR3 protein: CASSLPSADTQYF; CDR3 DNA: TGTGCCAGCAGTTTACCTAGCGCAGATACGCAGTATTTT
D gene: TRBD1; V gene: TRBV30; clone size: NA; J gene: TRBJ2-7; CDR3 protein: CALTGQGFEQYF; CDR3 DNA: TGTGCCTTAACGGGACAGGGATTCGAGCAGTACTTC
D gene: NA; V gene: TRBV28; clone size: NA; J gene: TRBJ1-4; CDR3 protein: CASTTRPEEKLFF; CDR3 DNA: TGTGCCAGCACCACGAGGCCGGAGGAAAAACTGTTTTTT
D gene: NA; V gene: TRBV29-1; clone size: NA; J gene: TRBJ1-1; CDR3 protein: CSVESWGDTEAFF; CDR3 DNA: TGCAGCGTTGAAAGTTGGGGGGACACTGAAGCTTTCTTT
D gene: NA; V gene: TRBV15; clone size: NA; J gene: TRBJ2-3; CDR3 protein: CATSRDPTSTDTQYF; CDR3 DNA: TGTGCCACCAGCAGAGATCCTACTAGCACAGATACGCAGTATTTT
D gene: NA; V gene: TRBV5-1; clone size: NA; J gene: TRBJ1-1; CDR3 protein: CASSLNSEAFF; CDR3 DNA: TGCGCCAGCAGCTTGAACAGTGAAGCTTTCTTT
D gene: NA; V gene: TRBV28; clone size: NA; J gene: TRBJ1-3; CDR3 protein: CASEVYSGNTIYF; CDR3 DNA: TGTGCCAGCGAGGTATACTCTGGAAACACCATATATTTT
D gene: NA; V gene: TRBV7-3; clone size: NA; J gene: TRBJ2-2; CDR3 protein: CASSPPRNTGELFF; CDR3 DNA: TGCGCCAGCAGCCCCCCTAGGAACACCGGGGAGCTGTTTTTT
D gene: TRBD1; V gene: TRBV28; clone size: NA; J gene: TRBJ2-1; CDR3 protein: CASMGDSQQFF; CDR3 DNA: TGTGCCAGCATGGGGGACAGCCAGCAGTTCTTC
D gene: NA; V gene: TRBV7-2; clone size: NA; J gene: TRBJ2-5; CDR3 protein: CASSLIRGNQETQYF; CDR3 DNA: TGTGCCAGCAGCTTGATTCGGGGAAACCAAGAGACCCAGTACTTC
D gene: NA; V gene: TRBV28; clone size: NA; J gene: TRBJ2-2; CDR3 protein: CASSSGVPRAGELFF; CDR3 DNA: TGTGCCAGCAGTTCAGGGGTCCCCCGGGCCGGGGAGCTGTTTTTT
D gene: NA; V gene: TRBV14; clone size: NA; J gene: TRBJ2-7; CDR3 protein: CASSQVRELQYF; CDR3 DNA: TGTGCCAGCAGCCAAGTAAGGGAACTGCAGTACTTC
D gene: NA; V gene: TRBV28; clone size: NA; J gene: TRBJ2-3; CDR3 protein: CASSEGLGADTQYF; CDR3 DNA: TGTGCCAGCAGTGAGGGGCTTGGGGCAGATACGCAGTATTTT
D gene: TRBD2; V gene: TRBV4-2; clone size: NA; J gene: TRBJ2-3; CDR3 protein: CASKLAGDTDTQYF; CDR3 DNA: TGTGCCAGCAAACTAGCGGGAGATACAGATACGCAGTATTTT
D gene: NA; V gene: TRBV5-1; clone size: NA; J gene: TRBJ2-1; CDR3 protein: CASSGGNEQFF; CDR3 DNA: TGCGCCAGCAGCGGCGGCAATGAGCAGTTCTTC
D gene: TRBD2; V gene: TRBV5-1; clone size: NA; J gene: TRBJ2-5; CDR3 protein: CASSPRLAGGPEETQYF; CDR3 DNA: TGCGCCAGCAGCCCGAGACTAGCGGGAGGGCCGGAGGAGACCCAGTACTTC
D gene: TRBD1; V gene: TRBV7-3; clone size: NA; J gene: TRBJ2-7; CDR3 protein: CASSLGQGDEQYF; CDR3 DNA: TGTGCCAGCAGCTTAGGACAGGGCGACGAGCAGTACTTC
D gene: NA; V gene: TRBV4-2; clone size: many; J gene: TRBJ1-6; CDR3 protein: CASSQARASNNSPLHF; CDR3 DNA: TGTGCCAGCAGCCAAGCCCGCGCCTCAAATAATTCACCCCTCCACTTT
D gene: TRBD1; V gene: TRBV29-1; clone size: NA; J gene: TRBJ1-1; CDR3 protein: CSVEFGTGGRTFF; CDR3 DNA: TGCAGCGTTGAGTTTGGGACAGGGGGCCGAACTTTCTTT
D gene: NA; V gene: TRBV9; clone size: NA; J gene: TRBJ2-7; CDR3 protein: CASSVGGESYEQYF; CDR3 DNA: TGTGCCAGCAGCGTAGGCGGTGAGTCCTACGAGCAGTACTTC